What follows are 27 T cell receptor beta chains derived from one specimen sequenced in a study of blood T cell repertoires in COVID-19. The repertoire was sequenced with immunoSEQ multiplex PCR; TCRdb's copy has only in-frame clones and lacks some. The sample lists roughly 250,000 clones, roughly 88% seen once, with about 1.2% in the top ten. The sequenced sample consisted of PBMCs or T cells enriched from blood (not recorded which). Source of these receptors: a woman in her 40s with acute COVID-19.

The genes are TRBV20-1 and TRBJ1-2, with TRBD1 identical over 8 bases. Trimming took 3 bases from V and 3 from J; bases not matched to a gene: 9. Looked up from germline, CDR1 is DFQATT and CDR2 is SNEGSKA (reference sequence). The CDR3 sequence is 15 residues long. CDR3: CSASGYLTGDYGYTF. The CDR3 bases are TGCAGTGCTAGTGGATACCTGACAGGGGACTATGGCTACACCTTC.

The J gene is TRBJ1-6, the V gene TRBV27; 7 nucleotides align to TRBD1. CDR3 length: 13 amino acids. CDR1 and CDR2 (germline): MNHEY, SMNVEV (reference sequence). V lost 6 bases and J lost 7; bases outside the gene matches: 3. CDR3 protein: CASSSTGNSPLHF. The CDR3 nucleotides are TGTGCCAGCAGCTCGACAGGGAATTCACCCCTCCACTTT.

The gene calls are TRBV5-1 and TRBJ2-5, with 7 nucleotides matching TRBD2. Germline V lookup: CDR1 SGHRS, CDR2 YFSETQ. V lost 3 bases, J lost 7 bases, and 15 bases stayed unmatched. The CDR3 spans 16 residues. The CDR3 loop is CASSSTLADTHGTQYF. The CDR3 DNA reads as TGCGCCAGCAGCTCCACCCTAGCGGACACCCACGGGACCCAGTACTTC.

The chain recombines TRBV10-1 with TRBJ1-1, with TRBD1 as a possible D gene (5 bases). V lost 5 bases to trimming and J lost 2 bases, with 12 bases between them. This CDR3 contains 14 residues. CDR1 and CDR2 (germline): WNHNN, SYGVQD (reference sequence). CDR3 DNA: TGCGCCAGCAGTTTGACAGCTACTAACACTGAAGCTTTCTTT. Its protein product is CASSLTATNTEAFF.

CDR3 amino acids: CASSLTGMNTEAFF. In DNA, the CDR3 is TGCGCCAGCAGCTTGACAGGGATGAACACTGAAGCTTTCTTT. J is TRBJ1-1 and V is TRBV5-1, with D possibly matching TRBD1 (6 bases). Germline V gene lookup returns CDR1 SGHRS and CDR2 YFSETQ. This CDR3 spans 14 amino acids. The V and J ends lost 1 base and 0 bases respectively, with 7 bases between them.

The chain couples TRBV11-3 to TRBJ2-7; 9 nucleotides agree with TRBD2. V shed 5 bases and J 5 bases; nucleotides not matched to a gene: 13. Germline assignment: CDR1 SGHNT and CDR2 YENEEA. The CDR3 has 16 residues. CDR3 nucleotides: TGTGCCAGCAGCATTGGGGGGAGTAGCGGGAGAAACGAGCAGTACTTC. Its protein is CASSIGGSSGRNEQYF.

The chain carries TRBV29-1 and TRBJ1-2; the D is unclear. Trimming took off 6 bases at V and 8 bases at J, with 16 bases between the two ends. Germline assignment: CDR1 SQVTM and CDR2 ANQGSEA. The CDR3 consists of 12 residues. CDR3 bases: TGCAGCGTGGGCCGTGAGAGGGCGGGCTACACCTTC. Encoded protein: CSVGRERAGYTF.

The chain has TRBV29-1 and TRBJ2-3, with 8 bases lining up with TRBD1. The CDR3 spans 14 residues. V was clipped by 7 bases and J by 3 bases; unmatched bases: 9. Germline V gene lookup returns CDR1 SQVTM and CDR2 ANQGSEA. CDR3 bases: TGCAGCGCCGAGGACAGGGCGGGAACAGATACGCAGTATTTT. As protein: CSAEDRAGTDTQYF.

The V call is TRBV12-5, the J call TRBJ2-1; D not certain. CDR1 is LGHNT and CDR2 is FRNRAP in the germline V gene. The CDR3 totals 12 residues. V lost 6 bases and J 8 bases, leaving 11 bases between the germline ends. CDR3 DNA sequence: TGTGCTAGTGGGCCAGGTACGGATGAGCAGTTCTTC. This encodes CASGPGTDEQFF.

This clone was recorded once. The rearrangement links TRBV19 to TRBJ1-2; 11 nucleotides match TRBD1. Germline V gene sequence: CDR1 LNHDA, CDR2 SQIVND (reference sequence). Unmatched junction bases numbered 12, after V lost 4 bases and J lost 14 bases. This CDR3 contains 14 residues. CDR3 loop: CASSSSPWGTGGTF. CDR3 nucleotide sequence: TGTGCCAGTAGTAGCTCACCCTGGGGGACAGGGGGAACCTTC.

The chain couples TRBV6-4 to TRBJ1-2; D not certain. The germline V gene has CDR1 MRHNA and CDR2 SNTAGT. The ends were cut back, 3 bases at V and 0 bases at J, with 5 bases in the middle. The CDR3 runs 13 residues. CDR3: CASSERANYGYTF. CDR3 nucleotide sequence: TGTGCCAGCAGTGAGAGAGCTAACTATGGCTACACCTTC.

The chain employs TRBV29-1 and TRBJ2-1, with 7 nucleotides matching TRBD2. J gave up 15 bases and V 2 bases, and 4 bases lay outside the gene matches. The length of the CDR3 is 10 residues. CDR1 is SQVTM, CDR2 ANQGSEA, per germline. The DNA for the CDR3 is TGCAGCGTTGAACGGGAGGTACGGTTCTTC. This codes for CSVEREVRFF.

In DNA form, the CDR3 reads TGTGCCAGCAGCCCCTGGGACATCCAAGAGACCCAGTACTTC. Amino acids: CASSPWDIQETQYF. This rearrangement joins TRBV3-1 (or the pseudogene TRBV3-2) to TRBJ2-5, with TRBD1 as a possible D gene (6 bases). CDR3 length equals 14 residues. V was pared by 4 bases and J by 1 base, with 10 bases between. Per the germline V gene, CDR1 is LGHDT and CDR2 is YNNKEL (reference sequence).

The rearrangement uses TRBV9 and TRBJ1-5, with D unresolved. Looked up from germline, CDR1 is SGDLS and CDR2 is YYNGEE. Deletions cut 1 base from V and 0 bases from J, with 8 bases between. This CDR3 has 15 residues. The CDR3 here is CASSVSGSSNQPQHF. For the CDR3, the DNA is TGTGCCAGCAGCGTATCGGGGAGTAGCAATCAGCCCCAGCATTTT. Combining the CDR3 with reference TRBV9 and TRBJ1-5 gives the whole variable domain DSGVTQTPKHLITATGQRVTLRCSPRSGDLSVYWYQQSLDQGLQFLIQYYNGEERAKGNILERFSAQQFPDLHSELNLSSLELGDSALYFCASSVSGSSNQPQHFGDGTRLSIL.

The V and J genes are TRBV12-5 and TRBJ1-2; 7 positions agree with TRBD1. This CDR3 comprises 18 residues. V shed 0 bases, J shed 2 bases, and the junction held 12 bases outside the gene matches. Looked up from germline, CDR1 is LGHNT and CDR2 is FRNRAP. The CDR3 coding sequence is TGTGCTAGTGGTTTGGTCCCAATCCCCGGGACAGAGAACTATGGCTACACCTTC. The encoded protein is CASGLVPIPGTENYGYTF.

The J gene is TRBJ2-1, the V gene TRBV6-5; 9 nucleotides line up with TRBD2. This CDR3 contains 15 residues. Germline V lookup: CDR1 MNHEY, CDR2 SVGAGI. J was trimmed by 4 bases and V by 5 bases; bases with no gene match: 6. The CDR3 region is CASSMESGRYNEQFF. The CDR3 DNA follows: TGTGCCAGCAGTATGGAAAGCGGGAGGTACAATGAGCAGTTCTTC.

This clone appeared a single time. This chain joins TRBV28 and TRBJ2-7; 9 bases agree with TRBD2. The germline CDR1 and CDR2 sequences are MDHEN and SYDVKM. The ends lost 1 base at V and 2 bases at J; junction bases unmatched: 12. CDR3 length: 18 amino acids. The CDR3 coding sequence is TGTGCCAGCAGTTTATTACTGAAACCCGGGACTAGCACCTACGAGCAGTACTTC. Protein: CASSLLLKPGTSTYEQYF.

J is TRBJ1-3 and V is TRBV29-1; 10 bases are a match to TRBD1. The junction had 10 bases not matched to a gene; V was cut back by 7 bases and J by 4 bases. The CDR3 totals 15 residues. The germline V gene encodes CDR1 SQVTM and CDR2 ANQGSEA. The CDR3 reads CSATLTGGAGNTIYF. The CDR3, as DNA: TGCAGCGCTACATTGACAGGGGGCGCAGGAAACACCATATATTTT.

The genes are TRBV10-1 and TRBJ2-1; 10 bases align to TRBD2. The CDR3 extends over 14 amino acids. The germline V gene encodes CDR1 WNHNN and CDR2 SYGVQD (reference sequence). The J segment lost 5 bases and the V segment lost 6 bases, leaving 4 bases of the junction unmatched. In DNA form, the CDR3 reads TGCGCCAGCAGCAGGACTAGCGGAAACAATGAGCAGTTCTTC. Protein product: CASSRTSGNNEQFF.

A single count supports this clone. The chain carries TRBV5-1 and TRBJ1-3; D call uncertain. Germline V CDR1 and CDR2: SGHRS, YFSETQ. The CDR3 is 15 residues long. V lost 0 bases to trimming and J lost 4 bases, with 11 bases between them. In DNA, the CDR3 is TGCGCCAGCAGCTTGGAATATTTTTCCGGAAACACCATATATTTT. Protein product: CASSLEYFSGNTIYF.

V usage is TRBV10-1 and J usage is TRBJ1-1, with 8 positions matching TRBD1. Germline V gene data show CDR1 as WNHNN and CDR2 as SYGVQD (reference sequence). Trimming cost V 7 bases and J 1 base; bases outside gene matches: 2. This CDR3 has 13 residues. CDR3 region: CASKGQGNTEAFF. The CDR3 region has the DNA TGCGCCAGCAAAGGACAGGGGAACACTGAAGCTTTCTTT.

This chain uses TRBV9 with TRBJ2-4, with D maybe TRBD2 (5 bases). Trimming left V 4 bases short and J 7 bases short, with 12 bases between. Germline V gives CDR1 SGDLS, CDR2 YYNGEE. This CDR3 spans 13 amino acids. CDR3 residues: CASSTRGLNIQYF. In DNA, the CDR3 is TGTGCCAGCAGCACCCGGGGTTTGAACATTCAGTACTTC.

With regard to this clone: Other DNA sequences in the same sample also yield this CDR3. V usage is TRBV9 and J usage is TRBJ2-1; 8 positions agree with TRBD1. Germline trimming cut 0 bases from V and 4 bases from J; bases unmatched to any gene: 3. Per the germline V gene, CDR1 is SGDLS and CDR2 is YYNGEE. The CDR3 has 15 amino acids. The DNA for the CDR3 is TGTGCCAGCAGCGTAGGGACAGGGTTTTACAATGAGCAGTTCTTC. It encodes CASSVGTGFYNEQFF.

CDR3 bases: TGTGCCAGTAGTAAGCGGGAGCATGTAGATACGCAGTATTTT. This sequence encodes CASSKREHVDTQYF. The chain couples TRBV19 to TRBJ2-3; 8 bases are shared with TRBD2. Per germline, CDR1 LNHDA and CDR2 SQIVND (reference sequence). J lost 5 bases, V lost 4 bases, and 5 bases had no gene match. CDR3 size: 14 residues.

The chain recombines TRBV6-5 with TRBJ2-1; D is perhaps TRBD2 (5 bases). Germline V gene lookup returns CDR1 MNHEY and CDR2 SVGAGI. Trimming removed 5 bases at V and 8 bases at J, with 19 bases between. This CDR3 has 15 amino acids. CDR3 protein: CASSKSSVGYYEQFF. In DNA, the CDR3 is TGTGCCAGCAGTAAAAGTAGCGTGGGCTATTATGAGCAGTTCTTC.

CDR3 loop: CASRGRGFYGYTF. The CDR3 nucleotides read TGTGCCAGCAGGGGTAGGGGATTTTATGGCTACACCTTC. The rearrangement uses TRBV2 and TRBJ1-2, with D possibly TRBD1 on 5 matching bases. The CDR3 spans 13 residues. V lost 6 bases to trimming and J lost 5 bases, with 13 bases between them. Germline V gene sequence: CDR1 SNHLY, CDR2 FYNNEI.

The CDR3 coding sequence is TGTGCCACCAGTGATGCGGGACTCACAGATACGCAGTATTTT. Encoded protein: CATSDAGLTDTQYF. The V call is TRBV24-1, the J call TRBJ2-3; D possibly corresponds to TRBD2 (6 bases). Trimming stripped 3 bases from V and 2 bases from J, with 8 bases between. The CDR3 contains 14 residues. The germline V gene has CDR1 KGHDR and CDR2 SFDVKD.